The clone carrying this TCR beta chain showed up just a few times. The antigen is not known. The same CDR3 is also encoded by other DNA sequences in this sample. This entry belongs to a study of beta chain features in type 1 diabetes. Overall study results and limits: A moderate, significant TCRB CDR3 shortening appeared in type 1 diabetes across four CD4+ subsets. Small HLA sub-analyses could not settle whether HLA shapes TCRB rearrangement. Over-representation of high TCR-expressing cells was a possible consequence of cDNA sequencing. VDJ junctions in type 1 diabetes patients carried more deletions and fewer insertions.

The CDR3 extends over 14 amino acids. V trimming: 3 bases; J trimming: 1 base; junction bases outside the gene matches: 3. The V gene's germline CDR1 is KGHSH and CDR2 LQKENI. cDNA synthesis used the whole RNA isolate, giving expressed TCRB sequences. The assay was immunoSEQ multiplex PCR, and TCRdb's table has in-frame clones only and misses some. The sample has 680,000 or so clones, around an eighth seen once. This chain links TRBV18 with TRBJ2-7; 7 bases line up with TRBD1. The source of this sequence is a man aged 18 to 30 with type 1 diabetes. Input material: naive CD4+ T cells from blood. The CDR3 sequence is CASSPGTASYEQYF. The CDR3 region has the DNA TGTGCCAGCTCACCCGGGACAGCTTCCTACGAGCAGTACTTC. Based on the CDR3 plus reference TRBV18 and TRBJ2-7, the full variable domain is NAGVMQNPRHLVRRRGQEARLRCSPMKGHSHVYWYRQLPEEGLKFMVYLQKENIIDESGMPKERFSAEFPKEGPSILRIQQVVRGDSAAYFCASSPGTASYEQYFGPGTRLTVT.